Presented here are 27 T cell receptor beta chains from one specimen sequenced in a study of blood T cell repertoires in COVID-19. Some clones are missing from TCRdb's copy, which holds only in-frame ones; the method was immunoSEQ multiplex PCR. Of 650,000 to 800,000 clones listed, 70% to 90% are singletons. Sequenced sample: peripheral blood. The receptors were sampled from a woman under 30 with acute or convalescent COVID-19.

This clone was detected only once. The genes are TRBV6-5 and TRBJ1-1; no reliable D call. The CDR3 consists of 13 residues. Germline V lookup: CDR1 MNHEY, CDR2 SVGAGI. V lost 10 bases, J lost 0 bases, and 12 bases lay in between. CDR3 nucleotide sequence: TGTGCCACCCTACGTCAGGTGAACACTGAAGCTTTCTTT. Encoded protein: CATLRQVNTEAFF.

V usage is TRBV19 and J usage is TRBJ1-1; D is unclear. Trimming cost V 3 bases and J 4 bases, with 21 bases left between them. The V gene's germline CDR1 is LNHDA and CDR2 SQIVND (reference sequence). The CDR3 sequence is 17 residues long. CDR3 nucleotides: TGTGCCAGTAGTATGGAAGTTGTCGTCGGGGTGGGCACTGAAGCTTTCTTT. Amino acid sequence: CASSMEVVVGVGTEAFF. Using reference TRBV19 and TRBJ1-1 for the parts outside the CDR3, the full variable domain is DGGITQSPKYLFRKEGQNVTLSCEQNLNHDAMYWYRQDPGQGLRLIYYSQIVNDFQKGDIAEGYSVSREKKESFPLTVTSAQKNPTAFYLCASSMEVVVGVGTEAFFGQGTRLTVV.

The chain joins TRBV5-1 to TRBJ2-3, with TRBD1 as a possible D gene (7 bases). The CDR3 spans 14 residues. Germline V lookup: CDR1 SGHRS, CDR2 YFSETQ. Trimming pared 6 bases from V and 6 bases from J, leaving 17 bases between. The CDR3 here is CASINSPGGDTQYF. The CDR3 bases are TGCGCCAGCATCAACTCCCCAGGGGGGGATACGCAGTATTTT.

The gene calls are TRBV6-2 or TRBV6-3 and TRBJ2-7; 11 positions agree with TRBD1. Germline CDR1 MNHEY, CDR2 SVGEGT. The V gene end was trimmed by 6 bases and the J gene end by 0 bases; junction bases not matched to a gene: 4. CDR3 length: 15 residues. The CDR3 coding sequence is TGTGCCAGCAGCTCGGGACAGGGGGACTCCTACGAGCAGTACTTC. It codes for CASSSGQGDSYEQYF.

The V gene is TRBV4-2, the J gene TRBJ2-7; 7 nucleotides line up with TRBD1. CDR3 length: 14 amino acids. The germline V gene encodes CDR1 LGHNA and CDR2 YNFKEQ. J lost 0 bases, V lost 5 bases, and 4 bases had no gene match. The chain's CDR3 is CASSTRDSSYEQYF. For the CDR3, the DNA is TGTGCCAGCAGCACCCGGGACAGCTCCTACGAGCAGTACTTC.

The chain has TRBV10-3 and TRBJ1-2, with 7 bases identical to TRBD1. Germline V lookup: CDR1 ENHRY, CDR2 SYGVKD. The CDR3 loop spans 12 amino acids. V shed 6 bases and J 8 bases; nucleotides not matched to a gene: 6. The CDR3 sequence is CAIREGAPGYTF. The CDR3 DNA follows: TGTGCCATCAGGGAGGGGGCGCCCGGCTACACCTTC.

To note about this clone: The same CDR3 can be traced to other DNA sequences in this sample. This chain links TRBV7-2 with TRBJ2-7; 11 nucleotides align to TRBD1. Germline CDR1 is SGHTA and CDR2 is FQGNSA. This CDR3 region has 14 residues. Losses at the gene ends were 5 bases for V and 3 bases for J; bases not matched to a gene: 3. The CDR3 sequence: CASSPGTGGYEQYF. CDR3 DNA sequence: TGTGCCAGCAGCCCAGGGACAGGGGGCTACGAGCAGTACTTC.

This clone was observed a single time. Here the CDR3 DNA reads TGTGCCAGCAGCCAGAGGGGAGACAGGGGATACGAGCAGTACTTC. Translated: CASSQRGDRGYEQYF. This sequence joins TRBV14 and TRBJ2-7, with TRBD1 matching 8 bases. The CDR3 consists of 15 residues. Germline V gene data show CDR1 as SGHDN and CDR2 as FVKESK. The trim removed 3 bases at V and 4 bases at J, leaving 8 bases unmatched.

The chain is built from TRBV12-3 or TRBV12-4 and TRBJ1-6, with D possibly matching TRBD1 (5 bases). The CDR3 totals 12 residues. V lost 3 bases to trimming and J lost 11 bases, with 8 bases between them. The CDR3 region has the DNA TGTGCCAGCAGTTTGACAGTCCCACCCCTCCACTTT. Translating gives CASSLTVPPLHF.

In DNA, the CDR3 is TGTGCCAGCAGACTAATCGGGACAGGACATACAGATCGAGGATACAATGAGCAGTTCTTC. Its translation: CASRLIGTGHTDRGYNEQFF. The rearrangement links TRBV27 to TRBJ2-1, with TRBD1 identical over 8 bases. The CDR3 runs to 20 residues. CDR1 MNHEY and CDR2 SMNVEV come from the germline V gene (reference sequence). V trimming: 6 bases; J trimming: 4 bases; junction bases outside the gene matches: 23.

The V gene is TRBV10-2, the J gene TRBJ1-4; D gene ambiguous. Germline V lookup: CDR1 WSHSY, CDR2 SAAADI. V shed 6 bases and J shed 5 bases, with 10 bases lying between them. This CDR3 has 13 residues. The CDR3 DNA reads as TGCGCCAGCAGCCCGGCGGGGAATGAAAAACTGTTTTTT. Its protein is CASSPAGNEKLFF.

The gene calls are TRBV5-1 and TRBJ1-2; D is uncertain. The germline V gene encodes CDR1 SGHRS and CDR2 YFSETQ. The CDR3 totals 15 residues. V was pared by 0 bases and J by 7 bases, with 16 bases between. CDR3 in DNA: TGCGCCAGCAGCTTGGTGTCCGACATTATGGCTGGCTACACCTTC. Its translation: CASSLVSDIMAGYTF.

The chain joins TRBV2 to TRBJ1-2; possibly TRBD1 for D (5 bases). V lost 0 bases, J lost 4 bases, and 9 bases lay in between. Germline loops: CDR1 SNHLY, CDR2 FYNNEI. The CDR3 extends over 14 amino acids. CDR3 in amino acids: CASSEALDSYGYTF. The CDR3 DNA reads as TGTGCCAGCAGTGAAGCCCTCGACAGCTATGGCTACACCTTC.

The chain combines TRBV24-1 with TRBJ2-7, with TRBD2 as a possible D gene (7 bases). The CDR3 spans 15 residues. From germline, CDR1 is KGHDR and CDR2 SFDVKD. The V gene lost 3 bases and the J gene lost 3 bases, with 14 bases spanning the gap. The CDR3 is CATSDPRRGLYEQYF. CDR3 sequence (DNA): TGTGCCACCAGTGATCCCCGGCGGGGGCTCTACGAGCAGTACTTC.

The chain uses TRBV27 and TRBJ2-7; TRBD1 matches 9 bases. The V gene end was trimmed by 5 bases and the J gene end by 3 bases; junction bases not matched to a gene: 8. There are 15 residues in the CDR3. CDR1 MNHEY and CDR2 SMNVEV come from the germline V gene (reference sequence). DNA of the CDR3: TGTGCCAGCAGTGCGCCGGGACAGGGTGGCTACGAGCAGTACTTC. Translating gives CASSAPGQGGYEQYF.

This clone has just one count. V gene TRBV7-2 combines with J gene TRBJ1-2, with 9 positions matching TRBD1. CDR3 length: 15 residues. CDR1 and CDR2 (germline): SGHTA, FQGNSA. Trimming at V came to 5 bases and at J to 4 bases, leaving 8 bases not matched to a gene. For the CDR3, the DNA is TGTGCCAGCAGCCCGAGGACAGGGGAAACCTATGGCTACACCTTC. It specifies CASSPRTGETYGYTF.

This clone was seen just once. This chain joins TRBV7-9 and TRBJ1-5, with D possibly TRBD1 on 5 matching bases. Trimming removed 3 bases at V and 9 bases at J, with 12 bases between. The CDR3 length is 13 residues. Germline CDR1 and CDR2: SEHNR and FQNEAQ (reference sequence). CDR3 residues: CASSFGQVGPQHF. CDR3 DNA sequence: TGTGCCAGCAGCTTTGGACAAGTGGGGCCCCAGCATTTT. The variable domain in full, with the rest retrieved from reference TRBV7-9 and TRBJ1-5, is DTGVSQNPRHKITKRGQNVTFRCDPISEHNRLYWYRQTLGQGPEFLTYFQNEAQLEKSRLLSDRFSAERPKGSFSTLEIQRTEQGDSAMYLCASSFGQVGPQHFGDGTRLSIL.

The chain links TRBV4-3 to TRBJ1-2, with D unresolved. V shed 4 bases and J shed 0 bases, with 12 bases lying between them. The CDR3 length is 15 residues. Germline V gene data show CDR1 as LGHNA and CDR2 as YSLEER. The CDR3 DNA reads TGCGCCAGCAGCCCCACAGTCATAGCTAACTATGGCTACACCTTC. Its protein is CASSPTVIANYGYTF.

This clone is a singleton in its sample. The V gene is TRBV25-1, the J gene TRBJ1-1, with 8 bases aligning to TRBD1. This CDR3 has 16 residues. Germline V lookup: CDR1 MGHDK, CDR2 SYGVNS. The junction had 8 bases not matched to a gene; V was cut back by 5 bases and J by 0 bases. The CDR3 here is CASSQGQVTMNTEAFF. The CDR3 DNA is TGTGCCAGCAGTCAGGGACAGGTTACCATGAACACTGAAGCTTTCTTT.

The chain couples TRBV19 to TRBJ1-1; 9 nucleotides agree with TRBD1. Germline values: CDR1 LNHDA, CDR2 SQIVND (reference sequence). The V gene end was trimmed by 3 bases and the J gene end by 6 bases; junction bases not matched to a gene: 5. The CDR3 loop spans 14 amino acids. The CDR3 loop is CASSIWTGAAEAFF. For the CDR3, the DNA is TGTGCCAGTAGTATTTGGACAGGGGCGGCTGAAGCTTTCTTT.

The chain joins TRBV5-5 to TRBJ2-7; 8 positions agree with TRBD1. Germline CDR1 SGHKS, CDR2 YYEKEE (reference sequence). The junction had 6 bases not matched to a gene; V was cut back by 1 base and J by 3 bases. The CDR3 is 15 amino acids. The CDR3 reads CASSLLGTGGYEQYF. The CDR3 DNA follows: TGTGCCAGCAGCTTGCTCGGGACAGGTGGCTACGAGCAGTACTTC. Full variable domain (outside the CDR3, taken from reference TRBV5-5 and TRBJ2-7): DAGVTQSPTHLIKTRGQQVTLRCSPISGHKSVSWYQQVLGQGPQFIFQYYEKEERGRGNFPDRFSARQFPNYSSELNVNALLLGDSALYLCASSLLGTGGYEQYFGPGTRLTVT.

This chain connects TRBV11-3 to TRBJ2-1, with TRBD1 identical over 11 bases. The CDR3 covers 16 residues. Germline CDR1 reads SGHNT; CDR2 reads YENEEA. The V gene end was trimmed by 0 bases and the J gene end by 6 bases; junction bases not matched to a gene: 4. CDR3 sequence (DNA): TGTGCCAGCAGCTTAGAAGGACAGGGGGCCCTCAATGAGCAGTTCTTC. Protein sequence: CASSLEGQGALNEQFF.

This sequence joins TRBV10-3 and TRBJ2-3; tentatively, D is TRBD1 (6 bases). Trimming stripped 0 bases from V and 5 bases from J, with 9 bases between. CDR1 ENHRY and CDR2 SYGVKD come from the germline V gene. This CDR3 is built from 14 residues. CDR3 amino acids: CAISESEGVDTQYF. The DNA for the CDR3 is TGTGCCATCAGTGAGTCTGAGGGGGTAGATACGCAGTATTTT.

CDR3 nucleotide sequence: TGTGCCAGCAGCTTGGTTGAGGTGAACACTGAAGCTTTCTTT. Protein sequence: CASSLVEVNTEAFF. The rearrangement links TRBV5-5 to TRBJ1-1; no clear D gene. V was trimmed by 0 bases and J by 0 bases, leaving 6 bases between them. In germline, CDR1 is SGHKS, CDR2 YYEKEE (reference sequence). This CDR3 comprises 14 residues. The variable domain in full, with the rest retrieved from reference TRBV5-5 and TRBJ1-1, is DAGVTQSPTHLIKTRGQQVTLRCSPISGHKSVSWYQQVLGQGPQFIFQYYEKEERGRGNFPDRFSARQFPNYSSELNVNALLLGDSALYLCASSLVEVNTEAFFGQGTRLTVV.

This clone was picked up one time. The V call is TRBV3-1 (or the pseudogene TRBV3-2), the J call TRBJ1-1; 8 bases map to TRBD1. CDR1 and CDR2 (germline): LGHDT, YNNKEL (reference sequence). V lost 7 bases and J lost 6; bases outside the gene matches: 7. The CDR3 length is 13 residues. The CDR3 is CASNRGGTAEAFF. The CDR3 coding sequence is TGTGCCAGCAACAGGGGGGGAACCGCTGAAGCTTTCTTT.

This chain uses TRBV30 with TRBJ2-7, with 8 bases lining up with TRBD1. CDR3 length equals 14 residues. With V trimmed by 7 bases and J by 4 bases, 12 bases remained unmatched. CDR1 is GTSNPN, CDR2 SVGIG, per germline (reference sequence). The CDR3 DNA sequence: TGTGCCTTAGACAGGGGAGGCGCCGGGTACGAGCAGTACTTC. Amino acid sequence: CALDRGGAGYEQYF.

Only one count was recorded for this clone. The V call is TRBV19, the J call TRBJ1-1; unclear D gene. Per the germline V gene, CDR1 is LNHDA and CDR2 is SQIVND (reference sequence). The CDR3 is made up of 11 amino acids. V lost 9 bases and J 0 bases, leaving 5 bases between the germline ends. CDR3 residues: CARGLNTEAFF. The CDR3 coding sequence is TGTGCCAGGGGCTTGAACACTGAAGCTTTCTTT. Filled out from reference TRBV19 and TRBJ1-1, the complete variable domain reads DGGITQSPKYLFRKEGQNVTLSCEQNLNHDAMYWYRQDPGQGLRLIYYSQIVNDFQKGDIAEGYSVSREKKESFPLTVTSAQKNPTAFYLCARGLNTEAFFGQGTRLTVV.